One and the same sample provided the 20 T cell receptor beta chains below, sequenced in a study of spatial heterogeneity in lung cancer. TCRdb re-derived calls from the 5' RACE reads in MiXCR, one entry per CDR3 protein. This table has tens of thousands of distinct CDR3 sequences, just under 20% appearing once. Time point: blood at routine non-recurrence follow-up after resection. Specimen: PBMCs, collected at follow-up. These receptors were collected from a male donor with early-stage non-small cell lung cancer.

This clonotype came up a few times. This chain uses TRBV7-2 with TRBJ2-4; 7 nucleotides match TRBD2. This CDR3 comprises 16 residues. The germline V gene encodes CDR1 SGHTA and CDR2 FQGNSA. J was trimmed by 3 bases and V by 5 bases; bases with no gene match: 10. The CDR3 DNA reads as TGTGCCAGCAGCACCCGGCTAGCGGCGAACAAAAACATTCAGTACTTC. Encoded protein: CASSTRLAANKNIQYF.

A few counts support this clonotype. The chain carries TRBV6-1 and TRBJ1-2; TRBD1 aligns across 11 bases. J lost 3 bases, V lost 5 bases, and 14 bases had no gene match. This CDR3 spans 18 amino acids. CDR1 is MNHNS, CDR2 SASEGT, per germline. CDR3 residues: CASSLRDRGATIHYGYTF. As DNA, the CDR3 is TGTGCCAGCAGTTTGCGGGACAGGGGGGCAACCATCCACTATGGCTACACCTTC.

The rearrangement links TRBV11-2 to TRBJ2-1; 7 bases align to TRBD2. Germline V CDR1 and CDR2: SGHAT, FQNNGV. V trimming: 4 bases; J trimming: 5 bases; junction bases outside the gene matches: 2. This CDR3 comprises 13 residues. The chain's CDR3 is CASSSGRHNEQFF. In DNA form, the CDR3 reads TGTGCCAGCAGCTCCGGGAGGCACAATGAGCAGTTCTTC.

This sequence joins TRBV9 and TRBJ1-5; D unclear. Germline values: CDR1 SGDLS, CDR2 YYNGEE. The CDR3 consists of 15 residues. With 0 bases removed from V and 0 bases from J, the gap between germline ends came to 7 bases. The CDR3 region has the DNA TGTGCCAGCAGCGTAGGGCCCGCTAGCAATCAGCCCCAGCATTTT. It is translated as CASSVGPASNQPQHF.

CDR3 protein: CASSHGPQDKYNEQFF. CDR3 in DNA: TGTGCCAGCAGCCACGGCCCCCAAGACAAATACAATGAGCAGTTCTTC. The rearrangement links TRBV6-2 or TRBV6-3 to TRBJ2-1; D not resolved. Germline V gene lookup returns CDR1 MNHEY and CDR2 SVGEGT. The CDR3 runs 16 residues. The germline V and J ends were trimmed by 6 bases and 4 bases, with 19 bases remaining between them.

This clonotype appeared a few times. This may be a read error: a much more frequent sequence differs by one nucleotide. The rearrangement links TRBV11-2 to TRBJ2-1, with D unresolved. With 5 bases removed from V and 5 bases from J, the gap between germline ends came to 4 bases. CDR3 length equals 11 residues. CDR1 and CDR2 from the germline V gene are SGHAT and FQNNGV. This CDR3 reads CASSRHNEQFF. The CDR3, as DNA: TGTGCCAGCAGCCGACACAATGAGCAGTTCTTC.

The V and J genes are TRBV5-1 and TRBJ1-2; no clear D. Germline CDR1 reads SGHRS; CDR2 reads YFSETQ. The CDR3 is 16 amino acids. V dropped 3 bases and J dropped 0 bases, with 15 bases sitting between them. CDR3 amino acids: CASSSMISNSNYGYTF. The CDR3 coding sequence is TGCGCCAGCAGCTCGATGATCAGCAATTCTAACTATGGCTACACCTTC.

This clonotype was detected a few times. The chain couples TRBV19 to TRBJ1-3; 8 bases agree with TRBD1. Trimming took 6 bases from V and 4 from J; bases not matched to a gene: 5. The CDR3 length is 14 residues. Germline assignment: CDR1 LNHDA and CDR2 SQIVND (reference sequence). The CDR3 is CASRDRARGNTIYF. The CDR3 nucleotides read TGTGCCAGTAGGGACAGGGCTCGAGGAAACACCATATATTTT.

The V gene is TRBV29-1, the J gene TRBJ1-2; 7 positions match TRBD1. CDR1 and CDR2 from the germline V gene are SQVTM and ANQGSEA. With 5 bases clipped from V and 5 bases from J, the junction kept 8 bases outside the gene matches. There are 13 residues in the CDR3. The CDR3 DNA reads TGCAGCGTTCTGTCGAGGGGGCGTTATGGCTACACCTTC. Its translation is CSVLSRGRYGYTF.

There are many counts of this clonotype. The rearrangement joins TRBV6-5 to TRBJ1-4, with D possibly being TRBD1 (6 bases). The V end lost 6 bases, the J end lost 0 bases, and 11 bases lay between the germline ends. The CDR3 is made up of 15 amino acids. Germline V gene lookup returns CDR1 MNHEY and CDR2 SVGAGI. CDR3 region: CASRPRGPTNEKLFF. CDR3 coding DNA: TGTGCCAGCAGGCCCCGGGGGCCAACTAATGAAAAACTGTTTTTT.

This chain uses TRBV29-1 with TRBJ1-2; D may be TRBD1 (5 bases). Germline assignment: CDR1 SQVTM and CDR2 ANQGSEA. CDR3 length equals 13 residues. Between the trimmed V and J ends, which lost 0 bases and 8 bases, there was a span of 13 bases. CDR3 region: CSVEDRRVSGYTF. CDR3 in DNA: TGCAGCGTTGAAGATCGCAGGGTGAGCGGCTACACCTTC.

The chain couples TRBV6-2 or TRBV6-3 to TRBJ2-3; TRBD1 is a possible D gene (6 bases). CDR1 MNHEY and CDR2 SVGEGT come from the germline V gene. This CDR3 spans 15 amino acids. The V gene lost 5 bases and the J gene lost 2 bases, with 14 bases spanning the gap. Here the CDR3 reads CASSPSRTATDTQYF. DNA of the CDR3: TGTGCCAGCAGTCCCAGTCGGACAGCCACAGATACGCAGTATTTT.

This rearrangement joins TRBV3-1 to TRBJ2-2; 8 bases fit TRBD1. CDR3 size: 17 residues. CDR1 LGHDT and CDR2 YNNKEL come from the germline V gene (reference sequence). V shed 4 bases and J 5 bases; nucleotides not matched to a gene: 12. The CDR3 coding sequence is TGTGCCAGCAGCCGACACCCAGCACAGGGGGGTACCGGGGAGCTGTTTTTT. The encoded protein is CASSRHPAQGGTGELFF.

This chain links TRBV20-1 with TRBJ1-5, with TRBD1 as a possible D gene (6 bases). V was shortened by 3 bases and J by 5 bases, with 11 bases between the two germline ends. This CDR3 spans 13 amino acids. Per the germline V gene, CDR1 is DFQATT and CDR2 is SNEGSKA (reference sequence). The CDR3 bases are TGCAGTGCTAGCCGGGACATCTATCAGCCCCAGCATTTT. This translates into CSASRDIYQPQHF.

This chain uses TRBV5-5 with TRBJ2-2; 8 nucleotides match TRBD2. This CDR3 region has 15 residues. Germline loops: CDR1 SGHKS, CDR2 YYEKEE (reference sequence). J gave up 5 bases and V 2 bases, and 5 bases lay outside the gene matches. This chain's CDR3 is CASSLSGSQTGELFF. DNA for the CDR3: TGTGCCAGCAGCTTAAGCGGGAGCCAAACCGGGGAGCTGTTTTTT.

This clonotype has only a few counts. The rearrangement uses TRBV12-3 or TRBV12-4 and TRBJ2-3; 8 nucleotides align to TRBD1. The trim removed 5 bases at V and 0 bases at J, leaving 7 bases unmatched. This CDR3 is 16 amino acids long. This CDR3 is CASSLGQGSSTDTQYF. The CDR3 DNA reads TGTGCCAGCAGTCTTGGACAGGGCTCTAGCACAGATACGCAGTATTTT.

The chain employs TRBV18 and TRBJ1-4; perhaps TRBD1 as D (5 bases). V dropped 6 bases and J dropped 5 bases, with 13 bases sitting between them. Germline CDR1 KGHSH, CDR2 LQKENI. The CDR3 is 14 residues long. CDR3 sequence: CASSPAGRNEKLFF. The CDR3 DNA is TGTGCCAGCTCCCCGGCAGGGCGAAATGAAAAACTGTTTTTT.

The genes are TRBV19 and TRBJ1-5; no definite D call. The CDR3 is made up of 15 amino acids. Germline V gives CDR1 LNHDA, CDR2 SQIVND (reference sequence). V gave up 6 bases and J gave up 1 base, with 13 bases separating them. The CDR3 bases are TGTGCCAGTAGCCCCCAGCGGAGGAGCAATCAGCCCCAGCATTTT. Its translation: CASSPQRRSNQPQHF. Looking up the rest from reference TRBV19 and TRBJ1-5 gives the full variable domain: DGGITQSPKYLFRKEGQNVTLSCEQNLNHDAMYWYRQDPGQGLRLIYYSQIVNDFQKGDIAEGYSVSREKKESFPLTVTSAQKNPTAFYLCASSPQRRSNQPQHFGDGTRLSIL.

CDR3 DNA: TGCGCCAGCAGCCCACCGGGACTAGCGGGGCTGACAGATACGCAGTATTTT. This gives the protein CASSPPGLAGLTDTQYF. The chain combines TRBV5-1 with TRBJ2-3, with 13 bases lining up with TRBD2. V was pared by 4 bases and J by 3 bases, with 8 bases of the junction left unmatched. The CDR3 loop spans 17 amino acids. The V gene's germline CDR1 is SGHRS and CDR2 YFSETQ.

This sequence joins TRBV3-1 and TRBJ2-1; 11 nucleotides match TRBD2. J gave up 7 bases and V 4 bases, and 9 bases lay outside the gene matches. Germline V gene sequence: CDR1 LGHDT, CDR2 YNNKEL (reference sequence). The CDR3 extends over 16 amino acids. CDR3 in amino acids: CASSPSTSGMRNEQFF. CDR3 coding DNA: TGTGCCAGCAGCCCCTCGACTAGCGGGATGCGTAATGAGCAGTTCTTC.